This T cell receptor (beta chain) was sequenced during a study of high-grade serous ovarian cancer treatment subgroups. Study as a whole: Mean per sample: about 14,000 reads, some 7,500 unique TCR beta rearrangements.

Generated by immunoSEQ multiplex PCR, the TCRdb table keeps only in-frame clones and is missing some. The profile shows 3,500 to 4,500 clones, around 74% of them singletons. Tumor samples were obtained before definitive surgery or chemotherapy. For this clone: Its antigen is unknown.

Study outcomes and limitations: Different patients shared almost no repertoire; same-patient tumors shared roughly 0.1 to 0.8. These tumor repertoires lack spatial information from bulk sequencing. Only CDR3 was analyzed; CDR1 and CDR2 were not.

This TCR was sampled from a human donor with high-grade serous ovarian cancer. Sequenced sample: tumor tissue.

The CDR3 sequence: CATSRDRETFHYGYTF. Written as DNA, the CDR3 is TGTGCCACCAGCAGGGACAGGGAGACATTCCACTATGGCTACACCTTC. V and J are TRBV15 and TRBJ1-2; the match to TRBD1 covers 8 bases. V shed 3 bases and J 3 bases; nucleotides not matched to a gene: 9. The CDR3 runs 16 residues. Germline loops: CDR1 LNHNV, CDR2 YYDKDF (reference sequence). Full variable domain (rest looked up from reference TRBV15 and TRBJ1-2): DAMVIQNPRYQVTQFGKPVTLSCSQTLNHNVMYWYQQKSSQAPKLLFHYYDKDFNNEADTPDNFQSRRPNTSFCFLDIRSPGLGDTAMYLCATSRDRETFHYGYTFGSGTRLTVV.